This TCR beta chain originates from a study of blood T cell repertoires in COVID-19. The overall study: The United States, Italy and Spain supplied acute and convalescent COVID-19 samples. Sources were T cells, B-cell-depleted T cells, or PBMCs; the material itself was cDNA or gDNA.

The germline V gene encodes CDR1 WSHSY and CDR2 SAAADI. Trimming cost V 2 bases and J 5 bases, with 9 bases left between them. This CDR3 has 13 residues. Sequenced by immunoSEQ multiplex PCR; TCRdb stores in-frame clones only, minus some. The data contain approximately 260,000 clones, around nine tenths of them seen just once; the ten biggest clones take up 2% to 2.5%. Source material: peripheral blood. The genes are TRBV10-2 and TRBJ1-1; maybe TRBD1 (5 bases). The TCR was taken from a man over 45 with acute or convalescent COVID-19. The CDR3 protein is CASSEQHRTEAFF. The DNA of the CDR3 is TGCGCCAGCAGTGAGCAGCACAGGACTGAAGCTTTCTTT.